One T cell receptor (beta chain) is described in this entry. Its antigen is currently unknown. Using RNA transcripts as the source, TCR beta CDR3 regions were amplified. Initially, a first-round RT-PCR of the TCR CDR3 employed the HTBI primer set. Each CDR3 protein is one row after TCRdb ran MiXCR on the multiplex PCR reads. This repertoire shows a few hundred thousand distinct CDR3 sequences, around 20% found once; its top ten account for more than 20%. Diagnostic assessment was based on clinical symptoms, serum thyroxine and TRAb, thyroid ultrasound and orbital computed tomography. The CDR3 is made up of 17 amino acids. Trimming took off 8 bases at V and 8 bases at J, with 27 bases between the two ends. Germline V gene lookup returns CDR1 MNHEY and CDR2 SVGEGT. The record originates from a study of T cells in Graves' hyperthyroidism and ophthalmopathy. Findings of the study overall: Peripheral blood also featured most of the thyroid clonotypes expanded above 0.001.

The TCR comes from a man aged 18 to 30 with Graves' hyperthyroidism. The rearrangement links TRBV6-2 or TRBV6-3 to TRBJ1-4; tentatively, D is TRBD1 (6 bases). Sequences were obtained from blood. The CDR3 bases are TGTGCCAGCTCCAAAAGGGCTGGACAGCGGCTGGAGGAAAAACTGTTTTTT. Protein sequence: CASSKRAGQRLEEKLFF.